Each of the 30 T cell receptor beta chains below was sequenced from the same sample in a study of identical twins. TCRdb recomputed calls from the 5' RACE reads with MiXCR, one row per CDR3 protein. The sample carries under 500,000 distinct CDR3 sequences, more than 13% recorded once. These data were also filed under a second study, of yellow fever vaccine responses in identical twins.

The sample was CD4+ T cells sorted from blood. The receptors here all came from a woman between 18 and 29 years old in good health.

This rearrangement joins TRBV7-9 to TRBJ2-2; 12 nucleotides line up with TRBD2. Germline CDR1 SEHNR, CDR2 FQNEAQ (reference sequence). CDR3 length: 16 amino acids. Trimming took 3 bases from V and 5 from J; bases not matched to a gene: 4. CDR3 amino acids: CASSFGLAGKTGELFF. The CDR3 region has the DNA TGTGCCAGCAGCTTCGGACTAGCGGGAAAGACCGGGGAGCTGTTTTTT. Full variable domain (missing parts from reference TRBV7-9 and TRBJ2-2): DTGVSQNPRHKITKRGQNVTFRCDPISEHNRLYWYRQTLGQGPEFLTYFQNEAQLEKSRLLSDRFSAERPKGSFSTLEIQRTEQGDSAMYLCASSFGLAGKTGELFFGEGSRLTVL.

This clonotype was counted only a few times. The V and J genes are TRBV9 and TRBJ1-4, with 10 bases lining up with TRBD1. Germline-derived CDR1 and CDR2 are SGDLS and YYNGEE. Trimming removed 3 bases from V and 8 bases from J; junction bases left unmatched: 10. The CDR3 runs 16 residues. The CDR3 nucleotides read TGTGCCAGCAGCGGCGCGGTCCGGGACAGGGGCGAAAAACTGTTTTTT. Translating it yields CASSGAVRDRGEKLFF.

The chain couples TRBV28 to TRBJ2-7; 8 bases are a match to TRBD2. Trimming at V came to 4 bases and at J to 12 bases, leaving 8 bases not matched to a gene. The CDR3 has 12 residues. Germline V lookup: CDR1 MDHEN, CDR2 SYDVKM. CDR3 coding DNA: TGTGCCAGCAGTTCCGGGGGGGCCCCCAGGTACTTC. It specifies CASSSGGAPRYF.

This clonotype was detected only a few times. The J gene is TRBJ1-2, the V gene TRBV5-6; D unresolved. Germline CDR1 is SGHDT and CDR2 is YYEEEE. Trimming shortened V by 4 bases and J by 4 bases, and 8 bases separated the two germline ends. The CDR3 is made up of 12 amino acids. The CDR3 here is CASSGSIYGYTF. For the CDR3, the DNA is TGTGCCAGCAGCGGCTCGATCTATGGCTACACCTTC.

The chain links TRBV27 to TRBJ2-7, with 10 bases that match TRBD2. V lost 5 bases, J lost 4 bases, and 11 bases stayed unmatched. Germline V CDR1 and CDR2: MNHEY, SMNVEV (reference sequence). The CDR3 length is 16 residues. The CDR3 bases are TGTGCCAGCAGTGAACGGACTAGCGGAGGGTGGTACGAGCAGTACTTC. It yields the protein CASSERTSGGWYEQYF.

This clonotype was observed a few times. The chain couples TRBV20-1 to TRBJ2-1; 11 nucleotides line up with TRBD2. V gave up 3 bases and J gave up 0 bases; unmatched junction bases: 7. Germline values: CDR1 DFQATT, CDR2 SNEGSKA (reference sequence). This CDR3 has 17 amino acids. Written as DNA, the CDR3 is TGCAGTGCTAGCGCGCTAGCGGGGGGTCGCTCCTACAATGAGCAGTTCTTC. This encodes CSASALAGGRSYNEQFF.

The chain links TRBV29-1 to TRBJ2-5, with 8 bases that match TRBD1. The CDR3 has 15 residues. V trimming: 4 bases; J trimming: 7 bases; junction bases outside the gene matches: 14. Germline CDR1 and CDR2: SQVTM and ANQGSEA. CDR3 in amino acids: CSVGGTGPQGGTQYF. The CDR3 DNA is TGCAGCGTTGGCGGGACAGGCCCTCAGGGGGGGACCCAGTACTTC.

The table lists this clonotype with a few counts. The DNA for the CDR3 is TGTGCCAGCAGCTCCGGACTAGTCGGTCAAGAGACCCAGTACTTC. It specifies CASSSGLVGQETQYF. V is TRBV7-2 and J is TRBJ2-5, with 7 nucleotides matching TRBD2. There are 15 residues in the CDR3. CDR1 is SGHTA, CDR2 FQGNSA, per germline. After removal of 4 bases from V and 2 bases from J, the junction contained 7 bases not matched to a gene.

This clonotype showed up many times. The CDR3 sequence is CASSKRGATNEKLFF. CDR3 nucleotide sequence: TGTGCCAGCAGCAAACGGGGTGCAACTAATGAAAAACTGTTTTTT. The chain recombines TRBV6-1 with TRBJ1-4; no clear D. The length of the CDR3 is 15 residues. Germline V lookup: CDR1 MNHNS, CDR2 SASEGT. Trimming stripped 6 bases from V and 0 bases from J, with 11 bases between.

This clonotype was seen a few times. The rearrangement links TRBV7-2 to TRBJ2-1, with D possibly being TRBD2 (5 bases). The CDR3 runs 14 residues. The germline V and J ends were trimmed by 1 base and 4 bases, with 8 bases remaining between them. CDR1 and CDR2 (germline): SGHTA, FQGNSA. This CDR3 is CASSLGRLYNEQFF. The CDR3 DNA sequence: TGTGCCAGCAGCTTAGGGAGGTTATACAATGAGCAGTTCTTC.

In nucleotides, the CDR3 is TGCAGTGCTAGAAAAGGACAGGGGGCCGGGGAGCTGTTTTTT. It codes for CSARKGQGAGELFF. The chain carries TRBV20-1 and TRBJ2-2; 10 nucleotides match TRBD1. Germline-derived CDR1 and CDR2 are DFQATT and SNEGSKA (reference sequence). V shed 2 bases, J shed 6 bases, and the junction held 3 bases outside the gene matches. The CDR3 sequence is 14 residues long.

Turning to this clonotype: This CDR3 is missing its conserved last phenylalanine or tryptophan, likely due to a read error. The V and J genes are TRBV5-1 and TRBJ2-7; TRBD1 matches 7 bases. The CDR3 is 14 residues long. Germline V CDR1 and CDR2: SGHRS, YFSETQ. V lost 0 bases and J lost 5; bases outside the gene matches: 5. Here the CDR3 reads CASSLAGGQNEQYL. The CDR3, as DNA: TGCGCCAGCAGCTTGGCTGGGGGACAGAACGAGCAGTACTTA.

This clonotype was counted ten times or more. The V call is TRBV5-1, the J call TRBJ2-7, with D tentatively TRBD1 (5 bases). Trimming removed 1 base at V and 0 bases at J, with 11 bases between. Germline-derived CDR1 and CDR2 are SGHRS and YFSETQ. CDR3 length equals 15 residues. The CDR3 region has the DNA TGCGCCAGCAGCTTGTTGTCGACAGTCTCCTACGAGCAGTACTTC. This codes for CASSLLSTVSYEQYF.

This clonotype was found a few times. DNA of the CDR3: TGCGCCAGCAGCTTTGGGGGCAGCTCTAGCACAGATACGCAGTATTTT. As protein: CASSFGGSSSTDTQYF. The chain couples TRBV5-1 to TRBJ2-3, with D maybe TRBD1 (6 bases). The CDR3 loop spans 16 amino acids. Germline V gene data show CDR1 as SGHRS and CDR2 as YFSETQ. Trimming left V 2 bases short and J 0 bases short, with 13 bases between.

This clonotype has only a few counts. The chain is built from TRBV24-1 and TRBJ2-1; 12 nucleotides align to TRBD2. Unmatched junction bases numbered 7, after V lost 5 bases and J lost 9 bases. Germline assignment: CDR1 KGHDR and CDR2 SFDVKD. This CDR3 spans 15 amino acids. CDR3 in amino acids: CATSGPSGRGSEQFF. The DNA of the CDR3 is TGTGCCACCAGTGGGCCTAGCGGGAGGGGGAGTGAGCAGTTCTTC.

This clonotype was counted a few times. This rearrangement joins TRBV30 to TRBJ2-7; possibly TRBD1 or TRBD2 for D (5 bases each). The CDR3 is made up of 15 amino acids. The V end was cut by 2 bases, the J end by 4 bases, with 18 bases between. CDR1 GTSNPN and CDR2 SVGIG come from the germline V gene (reference sequence). In DNA, the CDR3 is TGTGCCTGGAGTTTTTCCGCAGGGACCCCGTACGAGCAGTACTTC. Protein product: CAWSFSAGTPYEQYF. Full variable domain (missing parts from reference TRBV30 and TRBJ2-7): SQTIHQWPATLVQPVGSPLSLECTVEGTSNPNLYWYRQAAGRGLQLLFYSVGIGQISSEVPQNLSASRPQDRQFILSSKKLLLSDSGFYLCAWSFSAGTPYEQYFGPGTRLTVT.

The table lists this clonotype with a few counts. The chain's CDR3 is CSARDTDRGRGYEQYF. CDR3 DNA sequence: TGCAGTGCCCGCGACACCGACAGGGGGCGCGGGTACGAGCAGTACTTC. This chain connects TRBV20-1 to TRBJ2-7, with 10 bases that match TRBD1. CDR3 length equals 16 residues. The trim removed 6 bases at V and 4 bases at J, leaving 15 bases unmatched. Germline CDR1 reads DFQATT; CDR2 reads SNEGSKA (reference sequence).

This rearrangement joins TRBV3-1 to TRBJ2-4; a weak D match, TRBD1 (6 bases). CDR3 length: 16 amino acids. Germline V gene lookup returns CDR1 LGHDT and CDR2 YNNKEL (reference sequence). Trimming shortened V by 4 bases and J by 3 bases, and 16 bases separated the two germline ends. This CDR3 reads CASSPRTGQLKNIQYF. The CDR3 coding sequence is TGTGCCAGCAGCCCACGTACCGGACAGCTCAAAAACATTCAGTACTTC.

The J gene is TRBJ2-2, the V gene TRBV6-1; 8 bases align to TRBD2. V shed 8 bases and J 6 bases; nucleotides not matched to a gene: 8. Germline CDR1 is MNHNS and CDR2 is SASEGT. This CDR3 spans 14 amino acids. The CDR3 DNA follows: TGTGCCAGCTGGCCCCGGGGGGGGGCCGGGGAGCTGTTTTTT. This gives the protein CASWPRGGAGELFF.

The table lists this clonotype with a few counts. V is TRBV7-3 and J is TRBJ2-7, with a possible D match to TRBD1 (6 bases). Trimming left V 2 bases short and J 0 bases short, with 8 bases between. The CDR3 contains 14 residues. In germline, CDR1 is SGHTA, CDR2 FQGTGA. The CDR3 loop is CASSLDRNSYEQYF. As DNA, the CDR3 is TGTGCCAGCAGCTTAGACAGGAACTCCTACGAGCAGTACTTC.

This chain links TRBV6-1 with TRBJ2-7, with D possibly called TRBD1 or TRBD2 (5 bases each). The CDR3 extends over 11 amino acids. Trimming took off 6 bases at V and 6 bases at J, with 9 bases between the two ends. Germline V gene data show CDR1 as MNHNS and CDR2 as SASEGT. As DNA, the CDR3 is TGTGCCAGCAGGGTAGGGACCGAGCAGTACTTC. Translating gives CASRVGTEQYF.

The V and J genes are TRBV28 and TRBJ2-7; TRBD1 matches 7 bases. The junction had 5 bases not matched to a gene; V was cut back by 3 bases and J by 3 bases. Germline V gene lookup returns CDR1 MDHEN and CDR2 SYDVKM. The CDR3 length is 14 residues. The CDR3 sequence is CASSLVRQGYEQYF. CDR3 nucleotide sequence: TGTGCCAGCAGTTTGGTTAGACAGGGCTACGAGCAGTACTTC.

On this clonotype: A junction boundary mismatches the germline segment, possibly from a read error. The chain employs TRBV3-1 and TRBJ2-5; D gene uncertain. This CDR3 comprises 15 residues. The germline gives CDR1 LGHDT, CDR2 YNNKEL (reference sequence). The CDR3 region has the DNA TGTGCCAGCAGCCCCCTGTGGCCCCCACAAGAGACTCAGTACTTC. Translation: CASSPLWPPQETQYF.

The chain recombines TRBV20-1 with TRBJ2-1, with 12 bases that match TRBD2. This CDR3 region has 14 residues. With V trimmed by 5 bases and J by 15 bases, 14 bases remained unmatched. Germline V gene lookup returns CDR1 DFQATT and CDR2 SNEGSKA (reference sequence). CDR3: CSAGPTSGGIRRFF. DNA for the CDR3: TGCAGTGCTGGGCCGACTAGCGGGGGAATCCGGCGGTTCTTC.

This clonotype was seen only a few times. The V call is TRBV4-1, the J call TRBJ2-5; TRBD2 matches at 9 bases. This CDR3 contains 16 residues. With 5 bases clipped from V and 5 bases from J, the junction kept 12 bases outside the gene matches. CDR1 and CDR2 from the germline V gene are MGHRA and YSYEKL. DNA of the CDR3: TGCGCCAGCAGCGCCCGGGCTAGCGGGATTGGGGAGACCCAGTACTTC. It specifies CASSARASGIGETQYF.

This clonotype was recorded at least ten times. The V gene is TRBV7-9, the J gene TRBJ2-1, with a tentative D call TRBD2 (5 bases). This CDR3 has 13 amino acids. V shed 5 bases and J shed 5 bases, with 10 bases lying between them. The germline V gene has CDR1 SEHNR and CDR2 FQNEAQ (reference sequence). The CDR3 region is CASSPDGNNEQFF. CDR3 bases: TGTGCCAGCAGCCCGGACGGGAACAATGAGCAGTTCTTC. The whole variable domain, remainder taken from reference TRBV7-9 and TRBJ2-1, is DTGVSQNPRHKITKRGQNVTFRCDPISEHNRLYWYRQTLGQGPEFLTYFQNEAQLEKSRLLSDRFSAERPKGSFSTLEIQRTEQGDSAMYLCASSPDGNNEQFFGPGTRLTVL.

The rearrangement uses TRBV18 and TRBJ2-1; TRBD1 or TRBD2 may be the D gene (5 bases each). The CDR3 runs to 13 residues. Germline lookup yields CDR1 KGHSH and CDR2 LQKENI. The V and J ends lost 5 bases and 8 bases respectively, with 13 bases between them. CDR3 DNA: TGTGCCAGCTCATCCGGGGCCCTTGATGAGCAGTTCTTC. It specifies CASSSGALDEQFF.

The V call is TRBV5-5, the J call TRBJ2-2; TRBD1 matches 9 bases. The CDR3 contains 16 residues. J gave up 5 bases and V 4 bases, and 9 bases lay outside the gene matches. Germline V CDR1 and CDR2: SGHKS, YYEKEE (reference sequence). CDR3 region: CASSTTGGGKTGELFF. The CDR3 DNA reads as TGTGCCAGCAGCACCACAGGGGGCGGTAAAACCGGGGAGCTGTTTTTT.

The chain recombines TRBV20-1 with TRBJ2-7; tentative D call: TRBD1 (6 bases). This CDR3 comprises 13 residues. V dropped 6 bases and J dropped 0 bases, with 12 bases sitting between them. Germline-derived CDR1 and CDR2 are DFQATT and SNEGSKA (reference sequence). CDR3 residues: CSAGGSSSYEQYF. CDR3 in DNA: TGCAGTGCAGGGGGATCTAGCTCCTACGAGCAGTACTTC.

The chain combines TRBV20-1 with TRBJ2-7, with 10 bases identical to TRBD2. The length of the CDR3 is 13 residues. The junction had 4 bases not matched to a gene; V was cut back by 5 bases and J by 3 bases. Per germline, CDR1 DFQATT and CDR2 SNEGSKA (reference sequence). The CDR3 reads CSALSGGGYEQYF. The DNA for the CDR3 is TGCAGTGCTCTGAGCGGGGGGGGCTACGAGCAGTACTTC.